The clone carrying this T cell receptor beta chain was found once. The antigen remains unidentified. RNA was extracted and reverse transcribed into cDNA as the sequencing template. The method was immunoSEQ multiplex PCR; TCRdb's version includes in-frame clones alone and lacks a portion of them. The data contain roughly 110,000 clones, roughly three fifths of them singletons. The data were obtained in a study of CD8+ T cells in alopecia areata. Treatment meaning: oral pan-JAK inhibitor, 5-10 mg twice daily. Punch biopsies of lesional scalp, plus peripheral blood, were taken from alopecia areata patients. Study-wide results and caveats: Scalp clonality decreased significantly with tofacitinib, and so did expanded CD8+ clones among the top 100. Against the mouse data, patients shared TCRs less clearly, possibly for HLA reasons. Numerous clones, expanded in lesions, remained in scalp and blood during tofacitinib.

Trimming took off 5 bases at V and 1 base at J, with 11 bases between the two ends. Per the germline V gene, CDR1 is SQVTM and CDR2 is ANQGSEA. The CDR3 consists of 13 residues. The chain carries TRBV29-1 and TRBJ1-1, with TRBD1 as a possible D gene (6 bases). Sequences were derived from CD4+ T cells sorted from blood, sampled at week 24, from a patient treated with tofacitinib. This TCR was recovered from a human donor with alopecia areata. The CDR3 bases are TGCAGCGTTTACGACAGGCGGAACACTGAAGCTTTCTTT. It translates to CSVYDRRNTEAFF.